The 25 T cell receptor beta chains in this list originate from one sample, sequenced in a study of PD-1 blockade in classical Hodgkin lymphoma. Clones were read by immunoSEQ multiplex PCR, and TCRdb kept only the in-frame ones, dropping some. The table includes more than 45,000 clones, approximately 90% detected once. Each patient experienced a relapse that followed autologous stem cell transplantation, and brentuximab vedotin exposure varied. Here the sequenced sample was peripheral blood mononuclear cells (PBMCs), taken before the second cycle of nivolumab. The source of these receptors is a human donor with classical Hodgkin lymphoma.

This chain connects TRBV2 to TRBJ2-5, with 9 nucleotides matching TRBD2. The ends lost 2 bases at V and 4 bases at J; junction bases unmatched: 8. CDR1 SNHLY and CDR2 FYNNEI come from the germline V gene. This CDR3 has 16 amino acids. The CDR3 sequence is CASSERRGRERETQYF. For the CDR3, the DNA is TGTGCCAGCAGTGAAAGGCGCGGGAGGGAGAGAGAGACCCAGTACTTC. Filled out from reference TRBV2 and TRBJ2-5, the complete variable domain reads EPEVTQTPSHQVTQMGQEVILRCVPISNHLYFYWYRQILGQKVEFLVSFYNNEISEKSEIFDDQFSVERPDGSNFTLKIRSTKLEDSAMYFCASSERRGRERETQYFGPGTRLLVL.

The J gene is TRBJ2-2, the V gene TRBV9; 7 bases are a match to TRBD2. J gave up 8 bases and V 5 bases, and 6 bases lay outside the gene matches. There are 13 residues in the CDR3. The germline gives CDR1 SGDLS, CDR2 YYNGEE. For the CDR3, the DNA is TGTGCCAGCAGGTCGGCGGGAGCTGGGGAGCTGTTTTTT. It yields the protein CASRSAGAGELFF.

V and J are TRBV29-1 and TRBJ2-7, with TRBD1 matching over 7 bases. The ends lost 7 bases at V and 3 bases at J; junction bases unmatched: 6. The CDR3 loop spans 12 amino acids. Germline assignment: CDR1 SQVTM and CDR2 ANQGSEA. In nucleotides, the CDR3 is TGCAGCGCTGGGGACAGTGACTACGAGCAGTACTTC. It translates to CSAGDSDYEQYF.

The V and J genes are TRBV6-5 and TRBJ2-7, with TRBD1 matching over 8 bases. The CDR3 has 13 amino acids. Germline CDR1 MNHEY, CDR2 SVGAGI. V trimming: 4 bases; J trimming: 6 bases; junction bases outside the gene matches: 5. The CDR3 spells CASSWQGAGEQYF. DNA of the CDR3: TGTGCCAGCAGTTGGCAGGGGGCGGGCGAGCAGTACTTC.

The chain recombines TRBV27 with TRBJ2-1; 7 nucleotides agree with TRBD2. Germline V lookup: CDR1 MNHEY, CDR2 SMNVEV (reference sequence). This CDR3 contains 16 residues. V dropped 2 bases and J dropped 2; count of bases not matched to a gene: 6. DNA of the CDR3: TGTGCCAGCAGTTTACCAGCGGGGACCCCCTACAATGAGCAGTTCTTC. Its translation is CASSLPAGTPYNEQFF.

The chain uses TRBV9 and TRBJ1-2; D gene uncertain. CDR1 is SGDLS, CDR2 YYNGEE, per germline. The length of the CDR3 is 16 residues. The V end lost 2 bases, the J end lost 4 bases, and 18 bases lay between the germline ends. CDR3 residues: CASSVRNLTSPYGYTF. In DNA, the CDR3 is TGTGCCAGCAGCGTTCGCAACCTAACTTCTCCCTATGGCTACACCTTC. The entire variable domain, with the rest obtained from reference TRBV9 and TRBJ1-2, is as follows: DSGVTQTPKHLITATGQRVTLRCSPRSGDLSVYWYQQSLDQGLQFLIQYYNGEERAKGNILERFSAQQFPDLHSELNLSSLELGDSALYFCASSVRNLTSPYGYTFGSGTRLTVV.

The chain joins TRBV27 to TRBJ2-5; D uncertain. The CDR3 loop spans 13 amino acids. In germline, CDR1 is MNHEY, CDR2 SMNVEV (reference sequence). Between the trimmed V and J ends, which lost 6 bases and 2 bases, there was a span of 10 bases. The CDR3 nucleotides are TGTGCCAGCAGCCGGCTGCGGCAAGAGACCCAGTACTTC. Protein product: CASSRLRQETQYF.

This rearrangement joins TRBV9 to TRBJ2-5; the match to TRBD2 covers 8 bases. The CDR3 consists of 15 residues. V was pared by 0 bases and J by 5 bases, with 6 bases of the junction left unmatched. The germline gives CDR1 SGDLS, CDR2 YYNGEE. The CDR3 region is CASSVEAGGGETQYF. The CDR3 bases are TGTGCCAGCAGCGTAGAGGCGGGGGGCGGGGAGACCCAGTACTTC.

V is TRBV5-1 and J is TRBJ1-1; D remains ambiguous. V lost 3 bases, J lost 4 bases, and 13 bases lay in between. CDR1 is SGHRS and CDR2 is YFSETQ in the germline V gene. There are 14 residues in the CDR3. CDR3 loop: CASSSVGEGTEAFF. As DNA, the CDR3 is TGCGCCAGCAGCTCCGTTGGGGAGGGCACTGAAGCTTTCTTT.

The V and J genes are TRBV18 and TRBJ1-3; D not resolved. Trimming left V 3 bases short and J 4 bases short, with 16 bases between. The germline V gene encodes CDR1 KGHSH and CDR2 LQKENI. The CDR3 covers 16 residues. CDR3 bases: TGTGCCAGCTCACCTCTGGGCTCAGGACGGGGAAACACCATATATTTT. Translation: CASSPLGSGRGNTIYF.

The genes are TRBV5-6 and TRBJ1-1; D not certain. Germline V gene lookup returns CDR1 SGHDT and CDR2 YYEEEE. This CDR3 contains 14 residues. V was cut by 4 bases and J by 1 base, with 11 bases left in between. CDR3: CASSRPTWNTEAFF. In DNA form, the CDR3 reads TGTGCCAGCAGCCGGCCGACATGGAACACTGAAGCTTTCTTT.

J is TRBJ1-5 and V is TRBV6-5; possible D gene TRBD1, 5 bases. V was trimmed by 6 bases and J by 2 bases, leaving 14 bases between them. CDR3 length equals 15 residues. Looked up from germline, CDR1 is MNHEY and CDR2 is SVGAGI. As DNA, the CDR3 is TGTGCCAGCAGCCGGGACGGGATCGGCAATCAGCCCCAGCATTTT. Encoded protein: CASSRDGIGNQPQHF.

The rearrangement uses TRBV18 and TRBJ1-1; D not certain. V lost 4 bases and J lost 3, with 18 bases in between. This CDR3 is 16 amino acids long. The germline V gene encodes CDR1 KGHSH and CDR2 LQKENI. The CDR3 DNA sequence: TGTGCCAGCTCACTAGCCGGGCCGCGCACGGACACTGAAGCTTTCTTT. Translation: CASSLAGPRTDTEAFF.

The chain uses TRBV7-8 and TRBJ1-5; D is ambiguous. The CDR3 extends over 19 amino acids. Germline V gene sequence: CDR1 SGHVS, CDR2 FQNEAQ. V dropped 5 bases and J dropped 10 bases, with 33 bases sitting between them. The CDR3 is CASSGSTGLSSVAISPQHF. The CDR3 bases are TGTGCCAGCAGCGGATCCACCGGGCTGTCTAGCGTAGCAATCAGCCCCCAGCATTTT.

The V and J genes are TRBV6-5 and TRBJ1-2, with D possibly matching TRBD1 (6 bases). The CDR3 spans 15 residues. The ends were cut back, 4 bases at V and 2 bases at J, with 14 bases in the middle. Germline CDR1 is MNHEY and CDR2 is SVGAGI. The CDR3 bases are TGTGCCAGCAGTTCTAATTTTCAGGGGAACTATGGCTACACCTTC. Its protein is CASSSNFQGNYGYTF.

The chain recombines TRBV7-2 with TRBJ2-3; 8 bases are a match to TRBD2. Germline V gene sequence: CDR1 SGHTA, CDR2 FQGNSA. V trimming: 4 bases; J trimming: 8 bases; junction bases outside the gene matches: 14. The CDR3 extends over 16 amino acids. CDR3 protein: CASSSLPGGPGVTQYF. Here the CDR3 DNA reads TGTGCCAGCAGCTCCCTCCCGGGAGGGCCTGGGGTTACGCAGTATTTT.

The chain uses TRBV4-1 and TRBJ2-7, with D tentatively TRBD2 (5 bases). V was shortened by 0 bases and J by 0 bases, with 12 bases between the two germline ends. Looked up from germline, CDR1 is MGHRA and CDR2 is YSYEKL. This CDR3 is built from 16 residues. The CDR3: CASSQERGWSSYEQYF. CDR3 bases: TGCGCCAGCAGCCAAGAACGGGGATGGAGCTCCTACGAGCAGTACTTC.

The chain recombines TRBV9 with TRBJ1-5; TRBD1 matches at 10 bases. Trimming at V came to 4 bases and at J to 4 bases, leaving 2 bases not matched to a gene. The CDR3 extends over 14 amino acids. Germline-derived CDR1 and CDR2 are SGDLS and YYNGEE. The CDR3 nucleotides read TGTGCCAGCAGCACGGGACAGGGGAATCAGCCCCAGCATTTT. This encodes CASSTGQGNQPQHF.

The chain employs TRBV9 and TRBJ2-6; perhaps D is TRBD1 or TRBD2 (7 bases each). CDR3 length equals 18 residues. V was trimmed by 0 bases and J by 0 bases, leaving 13 bases between them. In germline, CDR1 is SGDLS, CDR2 YYNGEE. This CDR3 reads CASSVAQGGNSGANVLTF. The CDR3 coding sequence is TGTGCCAGCAGCGTAGCGCAGGGGGGGAACTCTGGGGCCAACGTCCTGACTTTC.

This clone has a single count. This chain uses TRBV15 with TRBJ2-5; a possible D gene is TRBD2 (6 bases). Germline V gives CDR1 LNHNV, CDR2 YYDKDF (reference sequence). V was trimmed by 7 bases and J by 5 bases, leaving 20 bases between them. The CDR3 consists of 15 residues. The CDR3 reads CATNEDWTGRETQYF. The CDR3 DNA follows: TGTGCCACCAACGAGGATTGGACGGGGAGGGAGACCCAGTACTTC.

This chain connects TRBV27 to TRBJ1-5, with D hard to call. Per the germline V gene, CDR1 is MNHEY and CDR2 is SMNVEV (reference sequence). This CDR3 region has 14 residues. V lost 6 bases and J lost 0, with 9 bases in between. The CDR3 DNA reads as TGTGCCAGCAGCCCCGGAAATAGCAATCAGCCCCAGCATTTT. It translates to CASSPGNSNQPQHF.

The genes are TRBV30 and TRBJ1-4, with D unclear. With 3 bases removed from V and 0 bases from J, the gap between germline ends came to 11 bases. Germline V gene lookup returns CDR1 GTSNPN and CDR2 SVGIG (reference sequence). The CDR3 is 15 residues long. CDR3: CAWRPGKSTNEKLFF. The DNA for the CDR3 is TGTGCCTGGAGACCGGGGAAATCAACTAATGAAAAACTGTTTTTT. The full variable domain, with the rest looked up from reference TRBV30 and TRBJ1-4, is SQTIHQWPATLVQPVGSPLSLECTVEGTSNPNLYWYRQAAGRGLQLLFYSVGIGQISSEVPQNLSASRPQDRQFILSSKKLLLSDSGFYLCAWRPGKSTNEKLFFGSGTQLSVL.

Within the sample, this clone is medium-sized. The chain couples TRBV6-6 to TRBJ1-6; D might be TRBD1 (5 bases). The CDR3 spans 13 residues. Trimming pared 10 bases from V and 2 bases from J, leaving 9 bases between. From germline, CDR1 is MNHNY and CDR2 SVGAGI (reference sequence). CDR3 in amino acids: CAIGVAYNSPLHF. The CDR3 DNA reads TGTGCCATAGGGGTGGCCTATAATTCACCCCTCCACTTT.

This sequence joins TRBV10-3 and TRBJ2-1, with 14 bases that match TRBD2. Germline CDR1 is ENHRY and CDR2 is SYGVKD. CDR3 length equals 14 residues. After removal of 6 bases from V and 10 bases from J, the junction contained 5 bases not matched to a gene. CDR3 region: CAIRTSGRAYEQFF. The CDR3 region has the DNA TGTGCCATCAGGACTAGCGGGAGGGCCTACGAGCAGTTCTTC.

There are a few counts of this clone. The chain links TRBV7-9 to TRBJ2-1, with 7 bases aligning to TRBD2. Trimming cost V 8 bases and J 6 bases; bases outside gene matches: 7. The CDR3 has 13 residues. CDR1 is SEHNR and CDR2 is FQNEAQ in the germline V gene (reference sequence). CDR3 nucleotide sequence: TGTGCCAGCGGGGAGGGGTCGAGCAATGAGCAGTTCTTC. It specifies CASGEGSSNEQFF.